Below are 9 T cell receptor beta chains sequenced from a single sample in a study of blood T cell repertoires in COVID-19. TCRdb's copy holds only in-frame clones and misses some; the assay was immunoSEQ multiplex PCR. The sample has 440,000 or so clones, around 89% seen once. Material: peripheral blood. The origin of the receptors is a woman aged 35 to 49 with COVID-19, enrolled during active disease.

The V call is TRBV28, the J call TRBJ2-3, with D perhaps TRBD1 (6 bases). The V end lost 3 bases, the J end lost 1 base, and 11 bases lay between the germline ends. In germline, CDR1 is MDHEN, CDR2 SYDVKM. This CDR3 contains 15 residues. CDR3 loop: CASSLTRGRTDTQYF. The CDR3 region has the DNA TGTGCCAGCAGTTTGACCAGGGGACGCACAGATACGCAGTATTTT. Full variable domain (outside the CDR3, taken from reference TRBV28 and TRBJ2-3): DVKVTQSSRYLVKRTGEKVFLECVQDMDHENMFWYRQDPGLGLRLIYFSYDVKMKEKGDIPEGYSVSREKKERFSLILESASTNQTSMYLCASSLTRGRTDTQYFGPGTRLTVL.

This chain joins TRBV6-2 or TRBV6-3 and TRBJ2-5; TRBD1 might be the D (5 bases). This CDR3 contains 15 residues. CDR1 and CDR2 from the germline V gene are MNHEY and SVGEGT. V was clipped by 3 bases and J by 5 bases, with 16 bases between them. Here the CDR3 reads CASSYAAGSGETQYF. CDR3 bases: TGTGCCAGCAGTTATGCGGCCGGATCAGGGGAGACCCAGTACTTC.

The V call is TRBV7-2, the J call TRBJ2-5; TRBD2 might be the D (7 bases). Germline CDR1 reads SGHTA; CDR2 reads FQGNSA. V lost 5 bases and J lost 5, with 18 bases in between. The CDR3 consists of 15 residues. CDR3 in DNA: TGTGCCAGCAGCCCCCGTGGGGGGGGCGGGGAGACCCAGTACTTC. The encoded protein is CASSPRGGGGETQYF.

This chain joins TRBV5-1 and TRBJ1-5, with unresolved D. V shed 0 bases and J shed 4 bases, with 8 bases lying between them. This CDR3 is 14 amino acids long. CDR1 and CDR2 (germline): SGHRS, YFSETQ. The CDR3 here is CASSLDSRNQPQHF. For the CDR3, the DNA is TGCGCCAGCAGCTTGGACAGTAGGAATCAGCCCCAGCATTTT.

The J gene is TRBJ1-5, the V gene TRBV7-2; maybe TRBD1 (6 bases). The germline V gene has CDR1 SGHTA and CDR2 FQGNSA. The CDR3 is 16 residues long. Trimming pared 4 bases from V and 1 base from J, leaving 14 bases between. The CDR3 bases are TGTGCCAGCAGCTCCCACAGGGTTGGGAGCAATCAGCCCCAGCATTTT. Translated: CASSSHRVGSNQPQHF.

The chain employs TRBV27 and TRBJ2-7; D remains unclear. The V end was cut by 4 bases, the J end by 2 bases, with 12 bases between. This CDR3 contains 14 residues. The germline CDR1 and CDR2 sequences are MNHEY and SMNVEV (reference sequence). The CDR3, as DNA: TGTGCCAGCAGTTCTCACAGAGACCCCTACGAGCAGTACTTC. Encoded protein: CASSSHRDPYEQYF.

The chain uses TRBV28 and TRBJ2-4, with D maybe TRBD2 (5 bases). Per germline, CDR1 MDHEN and CDR2 SYDVKM. Trimming stripped 3 bases from V and 0 bases from J, with 18 bases between. This CDR3 spans 18 amino acids. In DNA, the CDR3 is TGTGCCAGCAGTTTTTTGGGCGGAACGGGGATAGCCAAAAACATTCAGTACTTC. Its translation is CASSFLGGTGIAKNIQYF. Variable domain in full (rest from reference TRBV28 and TRBJ2-4): DVKVTQSSRYLVKRTGEKVFLECVQDMDHENMFWYRQDPGLGLRLIYFSYDVKMKEKGDIPEGYSVSREKKERFSLILESASTNQTSMYLCASSFLGGTGIAKNIQYFGAGTRLSVL.

This chain uses TRBV6-5 with TRBJ2-2; TRBD2 matches at 10 bases. After removal of 6 bases from V and 6 bases from J, the junction contained 7 bases not matched to a gene. Germline loops: CDR1 MNHEY, CDR2 SVGAGI. The CDR3 consists of 15 residues. CDR3 DNA sequence: TGTGCCAGCAGAGAGGAGAGCGGGAGGGCCGGGGAGCTGTTTTTT. This translates into CASREESGRAGELFF.

This clone turned up a few times. The gene calls are TRBV2 and TRBJ2-2; D is uncertain. The CDR3 covers 14 residues. Germline V gives CDR1 SNHLY, CDR2 FYNNEI. V lost 6 bases and J 0 bases, leaving 8 bases between the germline ends. Written as DNA, the CDR3 is TGTGCCAGCAGCCGGAGTTCGAACACCGGGGAGCTGTTTTTT. This encodes CASSRSSNTGELFF.